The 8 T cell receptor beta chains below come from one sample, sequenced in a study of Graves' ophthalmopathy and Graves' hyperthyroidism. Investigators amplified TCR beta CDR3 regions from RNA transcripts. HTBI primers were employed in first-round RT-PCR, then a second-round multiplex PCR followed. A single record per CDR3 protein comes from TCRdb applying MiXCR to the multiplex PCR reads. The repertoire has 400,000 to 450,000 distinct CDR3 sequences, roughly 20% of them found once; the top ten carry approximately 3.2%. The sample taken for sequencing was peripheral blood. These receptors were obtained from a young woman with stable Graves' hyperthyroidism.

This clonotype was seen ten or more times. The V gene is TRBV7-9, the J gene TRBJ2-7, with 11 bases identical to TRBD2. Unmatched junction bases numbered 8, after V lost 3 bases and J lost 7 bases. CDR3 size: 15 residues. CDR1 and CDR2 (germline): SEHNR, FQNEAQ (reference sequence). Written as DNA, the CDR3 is TGTGCCAGCAGCTTCTTAGCGGGAGGGCAGGGAGAGCAGTACTTC. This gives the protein CASSFLAGGQGEQYF.

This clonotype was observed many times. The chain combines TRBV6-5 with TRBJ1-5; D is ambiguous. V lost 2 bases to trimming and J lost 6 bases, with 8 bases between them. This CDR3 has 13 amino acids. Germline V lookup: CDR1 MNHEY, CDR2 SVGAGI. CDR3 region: CASSYNKGQPQHF. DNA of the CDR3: TGTGCCAGCAGTTACAACAAAGGTCAGCCCCAGCATTTT.

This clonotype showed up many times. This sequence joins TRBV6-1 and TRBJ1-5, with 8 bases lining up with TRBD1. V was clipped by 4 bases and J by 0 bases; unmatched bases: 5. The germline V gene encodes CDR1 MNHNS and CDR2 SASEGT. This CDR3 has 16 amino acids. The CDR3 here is CASSAPGQVSNQPQHF. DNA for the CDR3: TGTGCCAGCAGTGCCCCGGGACAGGTTAGCAATCAGCCCCAGCATTTT.

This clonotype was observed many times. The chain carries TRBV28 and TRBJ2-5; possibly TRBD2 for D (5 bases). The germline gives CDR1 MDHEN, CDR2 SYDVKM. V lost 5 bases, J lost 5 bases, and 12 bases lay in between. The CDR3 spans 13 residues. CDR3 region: CASSLLSEETQYF. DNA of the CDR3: TGTGCCAGCAGTCTACTTAGCGAGGAGACCCAGTACTTC.

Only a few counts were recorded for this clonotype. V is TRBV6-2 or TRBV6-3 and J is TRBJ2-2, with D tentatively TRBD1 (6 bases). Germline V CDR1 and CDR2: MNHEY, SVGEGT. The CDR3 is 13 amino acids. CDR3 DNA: TGTACCACCTCGACAGGTCTCACCGGGGAGCTGTTTTTT. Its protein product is CTTSTGLTGELFF.

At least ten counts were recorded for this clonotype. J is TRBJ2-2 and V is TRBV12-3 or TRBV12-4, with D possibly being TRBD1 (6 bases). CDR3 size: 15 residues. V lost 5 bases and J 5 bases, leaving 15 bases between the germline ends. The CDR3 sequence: CASSPTTQGTGELFF. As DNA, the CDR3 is TGTGCCAGCAGTCCAACAACACAGGGAACCGGGGAGCTGTTTTTT.

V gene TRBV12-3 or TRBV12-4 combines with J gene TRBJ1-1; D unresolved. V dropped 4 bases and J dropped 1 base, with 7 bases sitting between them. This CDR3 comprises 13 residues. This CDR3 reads CASSSFQNTEAFF. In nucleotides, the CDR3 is TGTGCCAGCAGTTCGTTCCAGAACACTGAAGCTTTCTTT.

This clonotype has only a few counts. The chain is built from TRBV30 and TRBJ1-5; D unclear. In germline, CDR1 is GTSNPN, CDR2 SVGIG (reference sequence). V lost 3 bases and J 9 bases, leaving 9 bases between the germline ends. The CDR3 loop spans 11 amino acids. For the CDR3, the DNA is TGTGCCTGGAGAGGGCTCGGGCCCCAGCATTTT. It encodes CAWRGLGPQHF.